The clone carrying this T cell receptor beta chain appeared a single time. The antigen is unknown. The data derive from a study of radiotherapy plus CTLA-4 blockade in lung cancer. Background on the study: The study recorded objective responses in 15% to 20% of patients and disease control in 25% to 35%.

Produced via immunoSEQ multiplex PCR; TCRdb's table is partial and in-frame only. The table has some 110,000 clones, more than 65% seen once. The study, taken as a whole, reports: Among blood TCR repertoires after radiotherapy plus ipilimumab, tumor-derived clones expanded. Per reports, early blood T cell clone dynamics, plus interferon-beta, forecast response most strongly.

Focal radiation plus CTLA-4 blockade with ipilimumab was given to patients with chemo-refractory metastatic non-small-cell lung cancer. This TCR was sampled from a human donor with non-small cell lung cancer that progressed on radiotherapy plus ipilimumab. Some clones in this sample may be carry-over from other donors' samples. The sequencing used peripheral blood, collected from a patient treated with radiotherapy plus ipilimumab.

CDR3 amino acids: CASSLGVGSSNQPQHF. The CDR3 region has the DNA TGTGCCAGCAGCTTAGGTGTAGGTTCAAGCAATCAGCCCCAGCATTTT. The chain links TRBV7-9 to TRBJ1-5; D gene ambiguous. The V and J ends lost 1 base and 1 base respectively, with 11 bases between them. Germline CDR1 is SEHNR and CDR2 is FQNEAQ (reference sequence). The CDR3 length is 16 residues.